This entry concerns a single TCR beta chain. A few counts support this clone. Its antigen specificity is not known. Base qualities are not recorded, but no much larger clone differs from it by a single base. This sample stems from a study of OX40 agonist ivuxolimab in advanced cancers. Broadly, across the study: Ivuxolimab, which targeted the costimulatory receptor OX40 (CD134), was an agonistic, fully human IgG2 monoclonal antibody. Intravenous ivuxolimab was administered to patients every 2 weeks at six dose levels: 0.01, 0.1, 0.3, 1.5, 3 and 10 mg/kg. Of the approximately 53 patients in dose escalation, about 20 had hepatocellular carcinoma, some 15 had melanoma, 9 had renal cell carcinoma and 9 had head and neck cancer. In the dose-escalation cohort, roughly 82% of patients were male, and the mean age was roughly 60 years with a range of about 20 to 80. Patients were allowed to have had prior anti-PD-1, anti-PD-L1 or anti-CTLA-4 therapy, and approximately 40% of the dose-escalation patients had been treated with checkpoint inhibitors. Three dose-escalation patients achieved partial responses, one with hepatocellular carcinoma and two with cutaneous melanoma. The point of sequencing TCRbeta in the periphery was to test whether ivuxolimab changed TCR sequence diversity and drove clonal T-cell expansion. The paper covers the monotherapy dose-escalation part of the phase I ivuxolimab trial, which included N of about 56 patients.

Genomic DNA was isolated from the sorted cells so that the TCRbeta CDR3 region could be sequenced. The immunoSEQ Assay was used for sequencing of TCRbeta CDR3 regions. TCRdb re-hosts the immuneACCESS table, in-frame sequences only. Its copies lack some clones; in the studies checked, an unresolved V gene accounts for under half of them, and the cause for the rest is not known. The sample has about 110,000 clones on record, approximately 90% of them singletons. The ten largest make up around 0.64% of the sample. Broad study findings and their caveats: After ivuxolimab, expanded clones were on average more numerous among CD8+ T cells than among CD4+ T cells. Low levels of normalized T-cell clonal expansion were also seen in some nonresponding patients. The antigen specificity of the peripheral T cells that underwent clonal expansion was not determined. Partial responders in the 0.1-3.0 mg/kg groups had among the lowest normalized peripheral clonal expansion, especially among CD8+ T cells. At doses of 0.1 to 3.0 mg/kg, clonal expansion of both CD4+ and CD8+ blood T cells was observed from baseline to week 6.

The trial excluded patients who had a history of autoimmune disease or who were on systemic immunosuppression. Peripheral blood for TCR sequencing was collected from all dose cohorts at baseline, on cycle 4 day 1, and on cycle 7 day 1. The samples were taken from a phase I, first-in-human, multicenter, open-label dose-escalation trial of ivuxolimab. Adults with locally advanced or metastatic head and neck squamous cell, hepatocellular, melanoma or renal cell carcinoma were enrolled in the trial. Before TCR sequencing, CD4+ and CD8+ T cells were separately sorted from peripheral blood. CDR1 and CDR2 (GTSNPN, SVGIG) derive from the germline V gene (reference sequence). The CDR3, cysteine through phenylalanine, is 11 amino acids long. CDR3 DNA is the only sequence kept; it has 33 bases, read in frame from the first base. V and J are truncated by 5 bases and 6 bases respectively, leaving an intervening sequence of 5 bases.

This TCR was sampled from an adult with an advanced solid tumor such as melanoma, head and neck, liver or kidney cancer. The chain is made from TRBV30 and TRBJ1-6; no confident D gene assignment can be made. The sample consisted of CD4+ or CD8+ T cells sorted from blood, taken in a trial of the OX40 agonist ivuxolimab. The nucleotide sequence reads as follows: TGTGCCTGGGGTCGTAATTCACCCCTCCACTTT. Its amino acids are CAWGRNSPLHF.